This T cell receptor (beta chain) was observed in a study of OX40 agonist ivuxolimab in advanced cancers. Study-wide context: Every 2 weeks, patients received ivuxolimab intravenously, dosed at 0.01 to 10 mg/kg.

The method was immunoSEQ multiplex PCR; TCRdb's version includes in-frame clones alone and lacks a portion of them. The sample lists 50,000 to 70,000 clones; 85% to 95% were seen once. General study findings and limits: Some nonresponders additionally presented with little normalized T-cell clonal expansion.

Trimming shortened V by 3 bases and J by 13 bases, and 10 bases separated the two germline ends. Germline CDR1 reads MDHEN; CDR2 reads SYDVKM. The CDR3 loop spans 11 amino acids. Blood was sampled at baseline, cycle 4 day 1, and cycle 7 day 1. A remark on this clone: Its antigen is undetermined.

The source material was CD4+ or CD8+ T cells sorted from blood, sampled in a trial of the OX40 agonist ivuxolimab. The genes are TRBV28 and TRBJ2-1; D remains ambiguous. The sequence came from an adult with an advanced solid tumor such as melanoma, head and neck, liver or kidney cancer. CDR3 DNA sequence: TGTGCCAGCAGTTTTACTTCGGCACAGTTCTTC. This sequence encodes CASSFTSAQFF.